The rows below give T cell receptor beta chains drawn from one sample of a study of cytomegalovirus exposure and HLA in healthy donors. The assay was immunoSEQ multiplex PCR, and TCRdb's table has in-frame clones only and misses some. The sample holds about 160,000 clones, 80% to 90% seen once. Specimen: PBMCs. The receptors were gathered from a man between 18 and 29 years old in good health and CMV-seropositive. CDR3s include the opening cysteine and the closing phenylalanine or tryptophan. D genes are given only for firm matches. Some rows mark clone size as missing; the rest say once, few, many or name a class of expanded clone.

cdr3_aa cdr3_nt v_call clone_size d_call j_call
CASSTGQGNEKLFF TGTGCCAGTAGTACAGGACAGGGAAATGAAAAACTGTTTTTT TRBV19 NA TRBD1 TRBJ1-4
CASSLGQVNTEAFF TGTGCCAGCAGCTTGGGACAAGTGAACACTGAAGCTTTCTTT TRBV5-6 NA NA TRBJ1-1
CASSQEAGLANEKLFF TGTGCCAGCAGCCAAGAGGCAGGGCTAGCTAATGAAAAACTGTTTTTT TRBV4-2 NA NA TRBJ1-4
CASSTGGRAEAFF TGTGCCAGCAGCACCGGGGGGAGGGCTGAAGCTTTCTTT TRBV7-9 once NA TRBJ1-1
CASSSTGDPGNSPLHF TGTGCCAGCAGCTCTACAGGGGATCCCGGTAATTCACCCCTCCACTTT TRBV7-2 NA TRBD1 TRBJ1-6
CSVESGVFAGELFF TGCAGCGTTGAATCCGGGGTTTTCGCCGGGGAGCTGTTTTTT TRBV29-1 NA NA TRBJ2-2
CASSERSSGMFDTEAFF TGTGCCAGCAGTGAAAGGTCGTCAGGGATGTTCGACACTGAAGCTTTCTTT TRBV6-1 NA NA TRBJ1-1
CASSLRTGSYNEQFF TGTGCCAGCAGTCTTCGGACTGGGAGCTACAATGAGCAGTTCTTC TRBV6-5 NA NA TRBJ2-1
CASSAGRSGANGLTF TGTGCCAGCAGCGCCGGGAGATCTGGGGCCAACGGCCTGACTTTC TRBV9 NA NA TRBJ2-6
CASSSGGRGGQPQHF TGTGCCAGCAGCTCGGGGGGCAGGGGTGGTCAGCCCCAGCATTTT TRBV5-4 NA NA TRBJ1-5
CASSQDQQEEQFF TGCGCCAGCAGCCAAGATCAACAGGAAGAGCAGTTCTTC TRBV4-3 once NA TRBJ2-1
CASSEVDGTGGSPLHF TGTGCCAGCAGTGAAGTCGATGGGACAGGAGGTTCACCCCTCCACTTT TRBV6-1 NA TRBD1 TRBJ1-6
CASSDRGRLDGYTF TGTGCCAGCAGTGACAGGGGGCGCCTCGATGGCTACACCTTC TRBV6-6 NA TRBD1 TRBJ1-2
CASRQIISGNTIYF TGCGCCAGCAGGCAAATAATCTCTGGAAACACCATATATTTT TRBV4-1 NA NA TRBJ1-3
CASSDSQGNVYGYTF TGTGCCAGCAGTGATTCACAGGGGAATGTCTATGGCTACACCTTC TRBV25-1 few TRBD1 TRBJ1-2
CASSFAGFGQPQHF TGTGCCAGCAGCTTTGCGGGATTCGGTCAGCCCCAGCATTTT TRBV7-9 NA NA TRBJ1-5
CASSLVKGATWDEQFF TGTGCCAGCAGCTTAGTCAAGGGGGCGACGTGGGATGAGCAGTTCTTC TRBV13 NA TRBD1 TRBJ2-1
CASSVTSGGFQETQYF TGTGCCAGCAGTGTAACTAGCGGGGGTTTCCAAGAGACCCAGTACTTC TRBV28 NA TRBD2 TRBJ2-5
CASSARIYSGNTIYF TGTGCCAGCAGCGCCAGGATATACTCTGGAAACACCATATATTTT TRBV7-9 NA NA TRBJ1-3